The clone carrying this T cell receptor beta chain is labeled medium-sized (0.01 to 0.1%). Its antigen is not known. This sample is drawn from a study of spatial heterogeneity in lung cancer. As for the study in general: TCR and UMI combinations that were unique each appeared, on average, more than ten times in raw reads. Study outcomes and limitations: Quantities of ubiquitous and regional expanded TCRs paralleled ubiquitous and regional nonsynonymous mutations, respectively. It was found that expanded intratumoral alpha and beta TCR counts tracked tumor mutation counts.

Germline loops: CDR1 MNHEY, CDR2 SVGAGI. The CDR3 runs to 14 residues. Trimming removed 6 bases at V and 4 bases at J, with 16 bases between. Time point given: sample taken at primary tumor resection. Researchers sequenced whole RNA taken from tumor, nontumor lung or frozen PBMC without sorting. TCRdb reprocessed the 5' RACE reads via MiXCR and lists one record per CDR3 protein. The table shows 1,500 to 2,000 distinct CDR3 sequences, with about 4.2% occurring only once. The sample here was lung tumor tissue, taken at surgery. The TCR originated in a male donor with early-stage non-small cell lung cancer. The chain links TRBV6-5 to TRBJ2-7, with D perhaps TRBD1 (6 bases). Here the CDR3 DNA reads TGTGCCAGCAGCCACACCGGGACACGATACGAGCAGTACTTC. Protein sequence: CASSHTGTRYEQYF.